This T cell receptor (beta chain) was profiled in a study of immune characterization of retroperitoneal liposarcoma. TCRdb reprocessed the PCR reads with MiXCR, giving one entry per CDR3 protein. The sample yields around 13,000 distinct CDR3 sequences, about 45% seen once. In this sample, this clonotype is large. J gave up 11 bases and V 2 bases, and 12 bases lay outside the gene matches. This CDR3 contains 16 residues. Germline V CDR1 and CDR2: MNHNY, SVGAGI (reference sequence). This chain uses TRBV6-6 with TRBJ2-5; 12 bases line up with TRBD2. Sequencing input: tumor tissue. The sequence was obtained from a female donor with retroperitoneal liposarcoma. The CDR3 coding sequence is TGTGCCAGCAGTTACAGTGGTCTAGCGGGAGGGGGGGAGCAGTACTTC. This codes for CASSYSGLAGGGEQYF.